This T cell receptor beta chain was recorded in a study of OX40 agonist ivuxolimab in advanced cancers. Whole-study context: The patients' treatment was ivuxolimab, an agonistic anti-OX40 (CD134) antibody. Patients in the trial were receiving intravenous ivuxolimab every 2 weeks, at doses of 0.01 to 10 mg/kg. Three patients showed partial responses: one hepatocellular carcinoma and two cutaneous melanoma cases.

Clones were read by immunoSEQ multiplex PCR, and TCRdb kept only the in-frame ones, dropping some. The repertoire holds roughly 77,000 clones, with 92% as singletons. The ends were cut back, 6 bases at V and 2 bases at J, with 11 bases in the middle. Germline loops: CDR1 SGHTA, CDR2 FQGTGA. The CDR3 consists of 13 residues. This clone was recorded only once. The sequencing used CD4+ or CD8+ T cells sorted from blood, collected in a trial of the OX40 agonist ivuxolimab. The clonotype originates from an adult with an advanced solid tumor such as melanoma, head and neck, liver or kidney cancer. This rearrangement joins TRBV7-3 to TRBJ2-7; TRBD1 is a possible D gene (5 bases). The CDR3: CASSRGSTYEQYF. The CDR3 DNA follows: TGTGCCAGCAGTAGGGGCAGCACCTACGAGCAGTACTTC.